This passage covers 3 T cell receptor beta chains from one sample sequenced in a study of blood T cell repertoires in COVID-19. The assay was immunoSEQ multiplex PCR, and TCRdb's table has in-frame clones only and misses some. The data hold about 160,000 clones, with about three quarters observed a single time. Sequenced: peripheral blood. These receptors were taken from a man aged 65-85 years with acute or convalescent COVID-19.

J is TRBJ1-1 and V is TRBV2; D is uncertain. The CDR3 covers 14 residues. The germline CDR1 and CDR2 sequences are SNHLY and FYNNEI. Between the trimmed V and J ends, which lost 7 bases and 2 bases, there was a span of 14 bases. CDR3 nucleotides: TGTGCCAGCACCCAAAGGGAGGCCAACACTGAAGCTTTCTTT. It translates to CASTQREANTEAFF. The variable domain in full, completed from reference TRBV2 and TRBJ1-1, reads EPEVTQTPSHQVTQMGQEVILRCVPISNHLYFYWYRQILGQKVEFLVSFYNNEISEKSEIFDDQFSVERPDGSNFTLKIRSTKLEDSAMYFCASTQREANTEAFFGQGTRLTVV.

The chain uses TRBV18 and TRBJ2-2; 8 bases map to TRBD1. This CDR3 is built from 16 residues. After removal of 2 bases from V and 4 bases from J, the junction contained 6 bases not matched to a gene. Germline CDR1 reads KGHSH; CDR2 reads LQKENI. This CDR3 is CASSPVKTGVTGELFF. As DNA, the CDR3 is TGTGCCAGCTCACCAGTCAAGACAGGGGTCACCGGGGAGCTGTTTTTT. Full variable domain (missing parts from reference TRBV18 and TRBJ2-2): NAGVMQNPRHLVRRRGQEARLRCSPMKGHSHVYWYRQLPEEGLKFMVYLQKENIIDESGMPKERFSAEFPKEGPSILRIQQVVRGDSAAYFCASSPVKTGVTGELFFGEGSRLTVL.

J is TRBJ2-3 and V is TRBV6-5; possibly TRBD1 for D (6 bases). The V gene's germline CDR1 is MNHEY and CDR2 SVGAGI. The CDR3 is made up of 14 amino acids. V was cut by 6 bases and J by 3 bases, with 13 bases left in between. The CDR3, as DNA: TGTGCCAGCAGCCCAGGGGTAGTAACAGATACGCAGTATTTT. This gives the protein CASSPGVVTDTQYF.